This T cell receptor (beta chain) was captured by sequencing in a study of technical replicates of blood from a handful of donors. Repertoires were generated with immunoSEQ multiplex PCR, while TCRdb's copy carries only in-frame clones and drops some. Of 80,000 to 100,000 clones listed, about 91% are singletons. The V and J ends lost 5 bases and 3 bases respectively, with 7 bases between them. Germline-derived CDR1 and CDR2 are SNHLY and FYNNEI. The CDR3 totals 12 residues. The receptor's source is a human donor in good health. Source material: T cells isolated from PBMCs. This chain joins TRBV2 and TRBJ2-5; D is undetermined. The CDR3 spells CASSPVKETQYF. In nucleotides, the CDR3 is TGTGCCAGCAGTCCGGTAAAAGAGACCCAGTACTTC.